This TCR beta chain was captured by sequencing in a study of glioma-infiltrating T cells (dated by TCRdb to between 2015 and 2016). Background on the whole study: Glioma tissue, non-neoplastic brain tissue and matched peripheral blood mononuclear cells were used as sources from which TCR alpha- and beta-chain repertoires were sequenced. To measure how far tissue and blood T-cell populations diverged, each tissue-infiltrating repertoire was compared against the peripheral blood repertoire of the same patient. Three low-grade glioma patients, roughly eight primary glioblastoma patients, and three non-glioma patients who contributed non-neoplastic brain tissue made up the paired cohort. Results the study describes overall, beyond this receptor: Group comparisons rested on small numbers: three non-neoplastic, three low-grade glioma and roughly eight glioblastoma patients. Tissue and blood shared very few CDR3 sequences, a result attributed to high CDR3 diversity and limited sampling. VJ-independent divergence between tissue and blood was found to be below expectation in non-neoplastic patients but above expectation in all gliomas, particularly low-grade gliomas.

The sample holds a few counts of this clonotype. Its antigen target is currently unknown. No clone much larger than this one lies a single base away; base qualities are absent. As encoded in the germline V gene, CDR1 is SGHVS while CDR2 is FNYEAQ. A distance of 25 bases separates the germline ends of V and J, which lose 4 bases and 0 bases respectively. Spanning cysteine to phenylalanine, the CDR3 consists of 19 amino acids. Kept here is only the CDR3 DNA, which spans 57 bases and is read in frame from base 1. TCR alpha and beta CDR3 regions were amplified with the iRepertoire nested amplicon-rescue multiplex PCR (arm-PCR) platform from RNA. The input for one-step reverse transcription and amplification was roughly 100-450 ng of either tissue mRNA or PBMC total RNA. Following bead purification, Illumina adapters were added through a secondary multiplex PCR, and the libraries were then gel-purified between 200 and 400 bp. Internal 6-nucleotide barcodes were carried by the libraries and were used for demultiplexing. Sequencing of libraries was performed on an Illumina MiSeq with 2x220 or 2x250 nucleotide paired-end reads. Turning to the authors' computational methods: Paired reads were merged using FLASH 1.2.11 and aligned with BWA-MEM to the GRCh37 human genome, and TRA and TRB reads were then extracted. An IMGT-derived reference of cassette sequences and CDR3 motifs, with pseudogenes included, was used for V and J assignment. Reads were translated in three frames, and productive CDR3s were defined by a C…FGXG motif without stop codons. A clonotype was defined as a unique combination of a V-J cassette pair and a CDR3 amino acid sequence. Filtering of reads was based on Hamming distance, with the threshold set by the sequence error rate of each sample in mapped regions. TCRdb reran the public reads through fastp at Q25 and MiXCR, keeping productive beta chains. When rows share a CDR3 protein, they turn into one entry using the most common DNA and genes. For this entry, the V and J calls and clone size follow TCRdb and not the study's own pipeline. The sample data list more than 100,000 distinct CDR3 sequences, and 29% of these were observed just once. Roughly 45% of the sample is in the top ten clones.

The chain is encoded by TRBV7-6 joined to TRBJ2-7, and the D gene may be TRBD1, 6 bases matching. The specimen was glioma tissue, nonneoplastic brain tissue, or PBMCs (not recorded which). This receptor was obtained from a human donor with low-grade glioma or glioblastoma, undergoing nonglioma brain surgery, or in good health (not recorded which). The sequenced DNA is TGTGCCAGCAGCTCCAGACAGGAGCCCGGCAAGCTCATCTCCTACGAGCAGTACTTC. Its translation reads: CASSSRQEPGKLISYEQYF.